Each of the 21 T cell receptor beta chains below was sequenced from the same sample in a study of blood T cells in healthy people across ages. Through a sample-barcoded 5' primer and a J-beta primer mix, a second PCR was run for roughly 6 to 12 cycles. TCRdb fed the 5' RACE reads into MiXCR, producing one record per CDR3 protein. The sample holds approximately 730,000 distinct CDR3 sequences, 40% to 45% seen once. Sequencing was performed on blood. These receptor sequences come from a woman aged 55-75 years in good health.

The J gene is TRBJ1-5, the V gene TRBV18, with D uncertain. The CDR3 contains 13 residues. CDR1 is KGHSH and CDR2 is LQKENI in the germline V gene. V was trimmed by 8 bases and J by 0 bases, leaving 8 bases between them. CDR3: CASSGDSNQPQHF. The CDR3 coding sequence is TGTGCCAGCAGTGGAGATAGCAATCAGCCCCAGCATTTT.

This clonotype occurred a few times. The V and J genes are TRBV12-3 or TRBV12-4 and TRBJ2-3, with 10 bases aligning to TRBD1. The CDR3 spans 18 residues. The junction had 16 bases not matched to a gene; V was cut back by 4 bases and J by 6 bases. The CDR3 DNA reads TGTGCCAGCAGTTCCCCAGTGGGGACAGGGGAAACCTCGGATACGCAGTATTTT. Its protein product is CASSSPVGTGETSDTQYF.

This clonotype was recorded a few times. V gene TRBV9 combines with J gene TRBJ2-1, with TRBD1 identical over 12 bases. The germline V gene encodes CDR1 SGDLS and CDR2 YYNGEE. Germline trimming cut 0 bases from V and 8 bases from J; bases unmatched to any gene: 15. This CDR3 region has 19 residues. The CDR3 DNA is TGTGCCAGCAGCGTAGGCCCCGCACCGGGACAGGGGGCGCTTCATGAGCAGTTCTTC. It yields the protein CASSVGPAPGQGALHEQFF.

The chain employs TRBV3-1 and TRBJ2-1; 7 nucleotides align to TRBD1. The CDR3 totals 14 residues. V gave up 4 bases and J gave up 5 bases; unmatched junction bases: 5. Germline CDR1 is LGHDT and CDR2 is YNNKEL (reference sequence). DNA of the CDR3: TGTGCCAGCAGCCTTCCGGGACAGAACAATGAGCAGTTCTTC. The encoded protein is CASSLPGQNNEQFF.

On this clonotype itself: Just one base apart from a much larger clone, this may be a read error. V and J are TRBV5-6 and TRBJ2-1; D perhaps matches TRBD1 (5 bases). CDR3 length: 15 amino acids. The germline CDR1 and CDR2 sequences are SGHDT and YYEEEE. CDR3 sequence (DNA): TGTGCCAGCAGCTTGACAGGCCCTTCCTGCAATGAGCAGTTCTTC. Protein: CASSLTGPSCNEQFF. The variable domain in full, completed from reference TRBV5-6 and TRBJ2-1, reads DAGVTQSPTHLIKTRGQQVTLRCSPKSGHDTVSWYQQALGQGPQFIFQYYEEEERQRGNFPDRFSGHQFPNYSSELNVNALLLGDSALYLCASSLTGPSCNEQFFGPGTRLTVL.

This clonotype was detected only once. The chain uses TRBV25-1 and TRBJ1-2; 8 positions agree with TRBD1. The J segment lost 3 bases and the V segment lost 3 bases, leaving 9 bases of the junction unmatched. This CDR3 contains 16 residues. Per germline, CDR1 MGHDK and CDR2 SYGVNS. In DNA form, the CDR3 reads TGTGCCAGCAGTGACCGGGACAGGCGTACTGACTATGGCTACACCTTC. Protein: CASSDRDRRTDYGYTF.

This chain uses TRBV15 with TRBJ2-1; TRBD2 matches 8 bases. Unmatched junction bases numbered 8, after V lost 2 bases and J lost 5 bases. The CDR3 totals 16 residues. The germline V gene encodes CDR1 LNHNV and CDR2 YYDKDF (reference sequence). As DNA, the CDR3 is TGTGCCACCAGCAGATTATGCGGGGGGCGGGACAATGAGCAGTTCTTC. Translating gives CATSRLCGGRDNEQFF.

The chain uses TRBV10-3 and TRBJ2-7; D is undetermined. Germline-derived CDR1 and CDR2 are ENHRY and SYGVKD. The CDR3 loop spans 16 amino acids. Trimming left V 0 bases short and J 5 bases short, with 17 bases between. The CDR3 loop is CAISESLGSLIHEQYF. The CDR3 DNA reads as TGTGCCATCAGTGAGTCGTTGGGAAGTCTTATCCACGAGCAGTACTTC.

The chain has TRBV27 and TRBJ1-2; D might be TRBD1 (5 bases). Trimming removed 5 bases at V and 4 bases at J, with 14 bases between. Germline CDR1 and CDR2: MNHEY and SMNVEV (reference sequence). The CDR3 has 14 amino acids. The DNA of the CDR3 is TGTGCCAGCAGTCCCGTTCAGGGCAGCTATGGCTACACCTTC. Translating gives CASSPVQGSYGYTF.

The chain joins TRBV5-1 to TRBJ2-1; the D gene is possibly TRBD2 (5 bases). The assigned J gene may be wrong: the sequence end matches TRBJ2-7 better. The CDR3 is 16 residues long. Germline lookup yields CDR1 SGHRS and CDR2 YFSETQ. The CDR3 nucleotides read TGCGCCAGCAGCTTTAGGAGAGGGAGCTCCTACAATGAGCAGTACTTC. Translation: CASSFRRGSSYNEQYF.

The chain is built from TRBV5-1 and TRBJ2-5; the D gene is possibly TRBD2 (5 bases). Looked up from germline, CDR1 is SGHRS and CDR2 is YFSETQ. V shed 4 bases and J shed 11 bases, with 21 bases lying between them. The CDR3 is 14 residues long. CDR3 DNA sequence: TGCGCCAGCAGCCCGCAAGGTAGCGTGAACGTGCAGTACTTC. Protein sequence: CASSPQGSVNVQYF.

This clonotype was counted ten times or more. This chain links TRBV5-1 with TRBJ2-7; 7 bases align to TRBD1. Germline V gene data show CDR1 as SGHRS and CDR2 as YFSETQ. The CDR3 loop spans 15 amino acids. V shed 4 bases and J 0 bases; nucleotides not matched to a gene: 7. DNA for the CDR3: TGCGCCAGCAGCCCAGGGACAGACTTCTCCTACGAGCAGTACTTC. Protein: CASSPGTDFSYEQYF.

This clonotype showed up just a few times. The genes are TRBV29-1 and TRBJ2-2, with a possible D match to TRBD1 (6 bases). From germline, CDR1 is SQVTM and CDR2 ANQGSEA. The CDR3 covers 13 residues. The ends were cut back, 3 bases at V and 3 bases at J, with 8 bases in the middle. The CDR3, as DNA: TGCAGCGTTGACAGGGGCCACACCGGGGAGCTGTTTTTT. Its protein product is CSVDRGHTGELFF.

The gene calls are TRBV13 and TRBJ1-5; D gene ambiguous. The CDR3 is made up of 14 amino acids. Trimming removed 2 bases at V and 1 base at J, with 6 bases between. Germline CDR1 is PRHDT and CDR2 is FYEKMQ (reference sequence). The CDR3 nucleotides read TGTGCCAGCAGCTTAAGGCGGAGCAATCAGCCCCAGCATTTT. The encoded protein is CASSLRRSNQPQHF.

CDR3 loop: CSVKDDLNSPLHF. CDR3 DNA sequence: TGCAGCGTCAAGGACGATTTGAATTCACCCCTCCACTTT. The V gene is TRBV29-1, the J gene TRBJ1-6; D gene ambiguous. The length of the CDR3 is 13 residues. Germline assignment: CDR1 SQVTM and CDR2 ANQGSEA. V gave up 6 bases and J gave up 7 bases, with 13 bases separating them.

This clonotype was observed a few times. A junction end diverges from the germline sequence, so it may reflect a read error. CDR3 sequence reads: CASSRQPGETQYF. The CDR3 nucleotides read TGTGCTAGCAGCCGACAACCAGGGGAGACCCAGTACTTC. The chain combines TRBV7-7 with TRBJ2-5; possible D gene TRBD1, 5 bases. The CDR3 sequence is 13 residues long. In germline, CDR1 is SSHAT, CDR2 FNYEAQ (reference sequence).

This chain uses TRBV20-1 with TRBJ2-3; a possible D gene is TRBD2 (5 bases). The CDR3 runs to 11 residues. The germline V and J ends were trimmed by 6 bases and 9 bases, with 13 bases remaining between them. Germline V lookup: CDR1 DFQATT, CDR2 SNEGSKA (reference sequence). The CDR3 DNA follows: TGCAGTGCCCCAGCGGAGAGCACGCAGTATTTT. This sequence encodes CSAPAESTQYF.

This sequence joins TRBV3-1 and TRBJ1-5; no definite D call. V dropped 4 bases and J dropped 2 bases, with 12 bases sitting between them. Germline-derived CDR1 and CDR2 are LGHDT and YNNKEL (reference sequence). The CDR3 runs 15 residues. The CDR3 spells CASSLHPEGNQPQHF. DNA for the CDR3: TGTGCCAGCAGCCTACACCCGGAGGGCAATCAGCCCCAGCATTTT.

As for this clonotype: Possible read error: a much larger clone is one base away. This chain connects TRBV29-1 to TRBJ2-1; 7 positions match TRBD1. The J call may not be correct, given that the DNA end is closer to TRBJ2-7. This CDR3 is 12 amino acids long. CDR1 is SQVTM, CDR2 ANQGSEA, per germline. The CDR3 DNA sequence: TGCAGCGGACAGGGCACCTACAATGAGCAGTACTTC. It codes for CSGQGTYNEQYF.

The table lists this clonotype with a few counts. Here the CDR3 DNA reads TGCGCCAGCAGCTTGGGGTTACTAGCGACCTCCTACAATGAGCAGTTCTTC. This translates into CASSLGLLATSYNEQFF. The rearrangement uses TRBV5-1 and TRBJ2-1; 7 bases line up with TRBD2. The CDR3 is 17 residues long. Germline assignment: CDR1 SGHRS and CDR2 YFSETQ. Losses at the gene ends were 0 bases for V and 0 bases for J; bases not matched to a gene: 6.

This clonotype was picked up a small number of times. The chain links TRBV5-1 to TRBJ2-6; D is unclear. CDR3 size: 15 residues. Germline V gene sequence: CDR1 SGHRS, CDR2 YFSETQ. The germline V and J ends were trimmed by 1 base and 1 base, with 6 bases remaining between them. CDR3 coding DNA: TGCGCCAGCAGCTTGCTAGAGTCTGGGGCCAACGTCCTGACTTTC. Translating gives CASSLLESGANVLTF.